This entry concerns a single T cell receptor beta chain. Its antigen remains unknown. Repertoires were generated with immunoSEQ multiplex PCR, while TCRdb's copy carries only in-frame clones and drops some. The table includes 90,000 to 120,000 clones, 80% to 95% detected once. This sample stems from a study of T cell responses to AZD1222 COVID-19 vaccine. Study-wide findings and caveats: With two AZD1222 doses given, Spike-specific TCR breadth and depth both rose. Repertoires were obtained only post-peak T cell response. As reported, nearly half of all spike-specific TCRs target variant regions that are unmutated. Along spike, vaccine-associated CD4 TCRs were found throughout, with dominance at 160-218 and 743-854.

Germline V lookup: CDR1 KGHSH, CDR2 LQKENI. This CDR3 spans 13 amino acids. The V gene end was trimmed by 4 bases and the J gene end by 7 bases; junction bases not matched to a gene: 4. The TCR was taken from an adult who received the AZD1222 COVID-19 vaccine. The V call is TRBV18, the J call TRBJ2-1, with 7 bases identical to TRBD1. This sample comprised peripheral blood, obtained 28 days after the second AZD1222 dose. CDR3 residues: CASSRDRVNEQFF. The CDR3 nucleotides read TGTGCCAGCTCACGTGACAGGGTAAATGAGCAGTTCTTC.